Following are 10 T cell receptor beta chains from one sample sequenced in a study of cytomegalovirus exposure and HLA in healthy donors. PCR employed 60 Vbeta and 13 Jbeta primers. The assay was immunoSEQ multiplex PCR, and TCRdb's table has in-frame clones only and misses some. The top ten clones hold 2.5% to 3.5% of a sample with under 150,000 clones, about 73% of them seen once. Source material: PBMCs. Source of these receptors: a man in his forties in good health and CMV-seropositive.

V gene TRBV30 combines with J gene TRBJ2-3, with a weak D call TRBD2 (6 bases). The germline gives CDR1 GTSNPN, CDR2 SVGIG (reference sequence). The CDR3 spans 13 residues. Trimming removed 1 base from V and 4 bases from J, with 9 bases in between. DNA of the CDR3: TGTGCCTGGAGTGGGGGGGAGGCAGATACGCAGTATTTT. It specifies CAWSGGEADTQYF.

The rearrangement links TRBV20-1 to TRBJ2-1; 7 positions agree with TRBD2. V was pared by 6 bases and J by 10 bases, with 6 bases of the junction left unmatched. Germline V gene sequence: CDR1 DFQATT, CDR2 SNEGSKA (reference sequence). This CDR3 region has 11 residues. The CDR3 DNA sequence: TGCAGTGCCGCCCCACTAGCGGAGCAGTTCTTC. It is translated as CSAAPLAEQFF.

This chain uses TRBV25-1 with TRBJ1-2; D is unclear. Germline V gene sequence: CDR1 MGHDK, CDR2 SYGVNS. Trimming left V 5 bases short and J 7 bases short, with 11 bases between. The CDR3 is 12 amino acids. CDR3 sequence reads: CASSITGIGYTF. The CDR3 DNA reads TGTGCCAGCAGTATAACGGGAATTGGCTACACCTTC.

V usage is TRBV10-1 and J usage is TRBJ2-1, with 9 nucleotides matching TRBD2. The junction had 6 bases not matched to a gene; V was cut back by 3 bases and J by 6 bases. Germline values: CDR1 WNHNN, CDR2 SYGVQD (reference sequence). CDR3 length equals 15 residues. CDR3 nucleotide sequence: TGCGCCAGCAGTGAAGGCGGGAGGGCCCTCAATGAGCAGTTCTTC. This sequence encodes CASSEGGRALNEQFF.

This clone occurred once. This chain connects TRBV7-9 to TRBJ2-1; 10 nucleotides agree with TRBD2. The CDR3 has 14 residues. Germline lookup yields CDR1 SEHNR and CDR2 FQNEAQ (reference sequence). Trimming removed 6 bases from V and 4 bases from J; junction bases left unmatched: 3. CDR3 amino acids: CASRILAGYNEQFF. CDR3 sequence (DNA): TGTGCCAGCAGGATACTAGCGGGATACAATGAGCAGTTCTTC.

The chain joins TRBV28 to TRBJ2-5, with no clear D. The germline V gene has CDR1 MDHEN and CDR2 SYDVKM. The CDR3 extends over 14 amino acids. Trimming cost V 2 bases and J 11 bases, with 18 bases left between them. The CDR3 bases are TGTGCCAGCAGTTTACTGACTTACGTGGGTCAGCAGTACTTC. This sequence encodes CASSLLTYVGQQYF.

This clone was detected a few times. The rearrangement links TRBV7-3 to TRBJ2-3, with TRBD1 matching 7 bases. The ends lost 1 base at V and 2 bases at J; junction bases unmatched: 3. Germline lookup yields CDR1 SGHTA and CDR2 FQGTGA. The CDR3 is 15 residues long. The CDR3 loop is CASSLIGGNTDTQYF. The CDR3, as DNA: TGTGCCAGCAGCTTAATAGGGGGCAACACAGATACGCAGTATTTT.

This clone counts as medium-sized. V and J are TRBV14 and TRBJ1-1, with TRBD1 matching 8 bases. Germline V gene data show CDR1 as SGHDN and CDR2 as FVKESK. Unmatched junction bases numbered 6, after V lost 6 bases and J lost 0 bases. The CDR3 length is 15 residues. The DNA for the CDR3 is TGTGCCAGCAGACCAGGACAGGGAATGAACACTGAAGCTTTCTTT. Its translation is CASRPGQGMNTEAFF.

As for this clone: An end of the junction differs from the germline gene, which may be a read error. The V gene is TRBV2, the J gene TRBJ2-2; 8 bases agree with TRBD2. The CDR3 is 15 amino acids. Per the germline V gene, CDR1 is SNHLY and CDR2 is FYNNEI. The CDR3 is CASRLRTSNIGELFF. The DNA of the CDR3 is TGTGCCAGCAGACTGCGGACTAGCAACATCGGGGAGCTGTTTTTT.

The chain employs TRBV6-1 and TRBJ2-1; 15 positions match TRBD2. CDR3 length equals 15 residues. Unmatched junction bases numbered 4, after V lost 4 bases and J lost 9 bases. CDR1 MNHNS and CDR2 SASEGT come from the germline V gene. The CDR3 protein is CASSGPGLAGGEQFF. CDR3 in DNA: TGTGCCAGCAGTGGACCGGGACTAGCGGGAGGTGAGCAGTTCTTC.